This TCR beta chain was sequenced for a study of blood T cell repertoires in COVID-19 (dated by TCRdb to 2018 to 2020). For the study in its entirety: Collaborator samples came from the United States, Italy and Spain and covered acute and convalescent phases of COVID-19. The repertoires were released in a freely available public database meant as a resource for research on the immune response to SARS-CoV-2. Samples came from the ongoing ImmuneRACE study (first 160 participants) plus 1,254 subjects from 6 global collaborators. The dataset comprised deeply sampled blood TCRbeta repertoires from subjects exposed to, actively infected with, or recovered from COVID-19. Where available, HLA class I and class II types were obtained from metadata supplied by the sample provider rather than from assay-based typing. Sample metadata almost always included a de-identified subject ID, COVID-19 status, age in years and sex. The material from the prospective study consisted of cDNA or gDNA derived from T cells, B-cell-depleted T cells, or PBMCs.

The collaborating institutions used their own protocols to collect whole blood in K2EDTA tubes. For TCRbeta analysis, collaborators shipped samples as frozen whole blood, isolated PBMCs, or DNA extracted from either of those sample types. Taken from the germline V gene, the CDR1 and CDR2 loops are LGHNA and YNFKEQ. The germline V and J ends show losses of 0 bases and 7 bases respectively, and no gene match explains 8 bases of the junction. The CDR3 contains 15 residues, cysteine and phenylalanine counted. Of all the DNA, just the CDR3 is kept, 45 bases in frame from base 1. Results and caveats for the whole study, not just this receptor: How much clinical and demographic metadata was included differed by source and by participant, and the metadata was provided uncurated.

As to this clone: Its antigen is currently not known. Base-call qualities are not available, and no considerably larger clone is one nucleotide away.

The immunoSEQ Assay, a bias-controlled multiplex PCR, was used to amplify TCRbeta CDR3 regions from genomic DNA. Turning to the authors' computational methods: The number of nucleated cells in each sample was estimated by amplification of reference gene primers within the assay. To quantify the absolute abundance of each unique TCRbeta CDR3 rearrangement, sequence reads were collapsed and filtered. For each sample, productive Simpson clonality was calculated by taking the square root of Simpson's diversity index across productive rearrangements. Not all clones reach the TCRdb copy of this immuneACCESS table, which keeps in-frame sequences only. Checked studies attribute under half of the gap to unresolved V genes and leave the rest unexplained. The V and J calls and clone size are taken from that table; D and trimming were inferred from the DNA. This sample gives some 97,000 clones in total; 88% of them show up just once. About 6% of the sample is held by the ten biggest clonotypes.

The clonotype was recovered from an older woman with acute or convalescent COVID-19. This chain joins TRBV4-2 to TRBJ2-7, with 8 bases aligning to TRBD2. Sequencing was performed on peripheral blood. CDR3 region: CASSQDRSGSYEQYF. The DNA sequence follows: TGTGCCAGCAGCCAAGATCGAAGCGGGAGCTATGAGCAGTACTTC.